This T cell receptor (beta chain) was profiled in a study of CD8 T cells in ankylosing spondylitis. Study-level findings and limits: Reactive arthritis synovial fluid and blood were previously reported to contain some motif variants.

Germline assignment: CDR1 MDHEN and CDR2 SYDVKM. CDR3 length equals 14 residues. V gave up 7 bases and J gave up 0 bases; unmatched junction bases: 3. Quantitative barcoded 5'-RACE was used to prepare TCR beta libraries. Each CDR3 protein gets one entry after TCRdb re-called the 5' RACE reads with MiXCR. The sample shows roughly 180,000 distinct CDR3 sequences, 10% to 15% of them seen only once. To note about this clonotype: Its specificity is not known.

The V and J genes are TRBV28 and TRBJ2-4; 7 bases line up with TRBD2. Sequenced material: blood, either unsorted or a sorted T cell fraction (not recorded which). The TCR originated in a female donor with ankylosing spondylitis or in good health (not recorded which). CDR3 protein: CASNGGRAKNIQYF. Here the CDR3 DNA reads TGTGCCAGCAACGGCGGGAGAGCCAAAAACATTCAGTACTTC.